Presented here are 17 T cell receptor beta chains from one specimen sequenced in a study of monozygotic twins with inflammatory bowel disease. After re-calling the 5' RACE reads, TCRdb lists one entry per CDR3 protein, DNA absent. This sample contains roughly 140,000 distinct CDR3 sequences. The sequencing sample was made of blood. The origin of the receptors is a human donor with ulcerative colitis or Crohn's disease, or a healthy co-twin of an affected twin (not recorded which).

The CDR3 protein is CASKIGPNTDTQYF. This chain joins TRBV19 and TRBJ2-3. This CDR3 comprises 14 residues. Germline V CDR1 and CDR2: LNHDA, SQIVND (reference sequence).

This chain links TRBV7-2 with TRBJ1-4; TCRdb returns TRBD1, unconfirmable since there is no DNA. Germline CDR1 is SGHTA and CDR2 is FQGNSA. The CDR3 is 16 residues long. The CDR3 sequence is CASSPPRDSTNEKLFF.

The chain has TRBV4-3 and TRBJ1-2; TCRdb returns TRBD1, unconfirmable since there is no DNA. From germline, CDR1 is LGHNA and CDR2 YSLEER. The CDR3 contains 16 residues. CDR3 in amino acids: CASSRNRDGGSYGYTF.

The chain joins TRBV5-6 to TRBJ2-1. The germline V gene encodes CDR1 SGHDT and CDR2 YYEEEE. The CDR3 has 14 residues. The chain's CDR3 is CASSLVTSYNEQFF.

The V and J genes are TRBV20-1 and TRBJ1-4. CDR1 is DFQATT and CDR2 is SNEGSKA in the germline V gene (reference sequence). The CDR3 has 11 residues. This chain's CDR3 is CSARGGNRLFF.

V and J are TRBV6-2 or TRBV6-3 and TRBJ1-6. This CDR3 has 15 amino acids. CDR1 and CDR2 (germline): MNHEY, SVGEGT. The CDR3 loop is CASSYSEAGNSPLHF.

The CDR3 loop reads CASSPSGSATGELFF. The J gene is TRBJ2-2, the V gene TRBV5-1; as DNA is missing, the TRBD2 call by TCRdb cannot be tested. Per the germline V gene, CDR1 is SGHRS and CDR2 is YFSETQ. The CDR3 extends over 15 amino acids. The whole variable domain, filled in from reference TRBV5-1 and TRBJ2-2, reads KAGVTQTPRYLIKTRGQQVTLSCSPISGHRSVSWYQQTPGQGLQFLFEYFSETQRNKGNFPGRFSGRQFSNSRSEMNVSTLELGDSALYLCASSPSGSATGELFFGEGSRLTVL.

The chain has TRBV10-3 and TRBJ1-2; lacking DNA, the TRBD1 call made by TCRdb goes unchecked. The germline CDR1 and CDR2 sequences are ENHRY and SYGVKD. There are 13 residues in the CDR3. The CDR3 here is CAIRQGREDGYTF.

This chain links TRBV20-1 with TRBJ1-2; TCRdb's D gene call, TRBD1, goes unchecked for lack of DNA. Germline V gives CDR1 DFQATT, CDR2 SNEGSKA (reference sequence). The CDR3 is 15 amino acids. CDR3 sequence reads: CSARPTGQTNYGYTF.

This chain connects TRBV20-1 to TRBJ2-7; there is no DNA to check the TCRdb D call of TRBD1. Germline V gene lookup returns CDR1 DFQATT and CDR2 SNEGSKA (reference sequence). This CDR3 is built from 14 residues. CDR3 protein: CSARDRGGRYEQYF.

The genes are TRBV7-2 and TRBJ1-2. Germline V CDR1 and CDR2: SGHTA, FQGNSA. This CDR3 is built from 15 residues. CDR3 loop: CASSLGRQGLDGYTF.

V and J are TRBV20-1 and TRBJ1-5. The CDR3 contains 16 residues. Germline V gene lookup returns CDR1 DFQATT and CDR2 SNEGSKA (reference sequence). CDR3 residues: CSARYGGDLGSQPQHF.

The genes are TRBV3-1 and TRBJ1-2; TCRdb's assignment of TRBD1 cannot be checked, as there is no DNA. Germline lookup yields CDR1 LGHDT and CDR2 YNNKEL (reference sequence). The CDR3 totals 17 residues. The CDR3 sequence: CASSQRDRGTSNYGYTF. Full variable domain (remainder filled in from reference TRBV3-1 and TRBJ1-2): DTAVSQTPKYLVTQMGNDKSIKCEQNLGHDTMYWYKQDSKKFLKIMFSYNNKELIINETVPNRFSPKSPDKAHLNLHINSLELGDSAVYFCASSQRDRGTSNYGYTFGSGTRLTVV.

The genes are TRBV4-3 and TRBJ1-3. The CDR3 contains 17 residues. Germline V gene data show CDR1 as LGHNA and CDR2 as YSLEER. The CDR3 loop reads CASSRNARVYSGNTIYF.

The chain employs TRBV28 and TRBJ2-7; lacking DNA, the TRBD1 call made by TCRdb goes unchecked. CDR3 length: 14 amino acids. CDR1 is MDHEN and CDR2 is SYDVKM in the germline V gene. The CDR3 here is CASSLSAGSAEQYF.

V usage is TRBV2 and J usage is TRBJ2-3; the TCRdb call, TRBD2, lacks DNA for checking. This CDR3 is 14 amino acids long. The germline gives CDR1 SNHLY, CDR2 FYNNEI. The CDR3 protein is CASSDLAGTDTQYF. The full variable domain, rest sourced from reference TRBV2 and TRBJ2-3, is EPEVTQTPSHQVTQMGQEVILRCVPISNHLYFYWYRQILGQKVEFLVSFYNNEISEKSEIFDDQFSVERPDGSNFTLKIRSTKLEDSAMYFCASSDLAGTDTQYFGPGTRLTVL.

The CDR3 loop is CASSQDRGYEQYF. The J gene is TRBJ2-7, the V gene TRBV4-3; the D call from TCRdb, TRBD1, cannot be confirmed without DNA. This CDR3 has 13 residues. Germline CDR1 and CDR2: LGHNA and YSLEER.